This TCR beta chain was identified in a study of T cell responses to AZD1222 COVID-19 vaccine. Study-level points and caveats: Repertoire sampling was restricted to post-peak T cell response timepoints. Donors were largely white British and mainly female; clonal diversity was possibly underestimated. Baseline serology detected seropositivity in only a handful of AZD1222 recipients. Spike was spanned by vaccine-associated CD4 TCRs, which were dominant at 160-218 and 743-854.

Notes on this clone: Its target is not known.

The germline V gene encodes CDR1 SGHRS and CDR2 YFSETQ. J lost 7 bases, V lost 4 bases, and 3 bases had no gene match. The CDR3 is made up of 14 amino acids. TCRdb's copy holds only in-frame clones and misses some; the assay was immunoSEQ multiplex PCR. The data show under 140,000 clones, around 93% seen once. The sample in question was peripheral blood, obtained 28 days after the second AZD1222 dose. The receptor was derived from an adult who received the AZD1222 COVID-19 vaccine. The V gene is TRBV5-1, the J gene TRBJ2-1; 12 positions match TRBD2. The CDR3 nucleotides are TGCGCCAGCAGCGCTAGCGGGGGGGGTAATGAGCAGTTCTTC. This gives the protein CASSASGGGNEQFF.